This T cell receptor beta chain was documented in a study of blood T cell repertoires in COVID-19. Study overall: PBMCs, B-cell-depleted T cells, or T cells were the source of the cDNA or gDNA that made up the material.

The CDR3 length is 15 residues. Germline V CDR1 and CDR2: MDHEN, SYDVKM. V dropped 3 bases and J dropped 0 bases, with 12 bases sitting between them. Libraries were prepared by immunoSEQ multiplex PCR; TCRdb keeps only in-frame clonotypes and omits some of them. The sample includes around 170,000 clones, about 90% seen only once; the top ten take roughly 8.9%. Enrollees, about 18 to 90 years old, lived in some 24 US areas. Two negative PCRs, clearance, or symptom resolution had been documented for recovered Cohort 3 donors. This clonotype originated in a young woman who had recovered from COVID-19. The chain recombines TRBV28 with TRBJ2-7; a possible D gene is TRBD2 (6 bases). The sequenced sample was PBMCs or T cells enriched from blood (not recorded which). CDR3: CASSFRGLSSYEQYF. The CDR3, as DNA: TGTGCCAGCAGTTTTAGGGGACTCAGCTCCTACGAGCAGTACTTC.